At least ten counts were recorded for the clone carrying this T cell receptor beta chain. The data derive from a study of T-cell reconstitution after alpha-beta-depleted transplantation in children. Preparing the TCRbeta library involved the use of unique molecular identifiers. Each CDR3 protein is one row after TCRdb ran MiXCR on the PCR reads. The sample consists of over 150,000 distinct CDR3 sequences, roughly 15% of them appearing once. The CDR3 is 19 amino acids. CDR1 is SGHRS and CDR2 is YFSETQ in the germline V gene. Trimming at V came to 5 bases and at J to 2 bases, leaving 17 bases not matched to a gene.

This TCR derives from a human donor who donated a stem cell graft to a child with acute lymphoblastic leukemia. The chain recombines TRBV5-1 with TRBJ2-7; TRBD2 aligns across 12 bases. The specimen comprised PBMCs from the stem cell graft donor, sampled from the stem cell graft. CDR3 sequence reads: CASRFGRETSGRRTYEQYF. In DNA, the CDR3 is TGCGCCAGCAGATTTGGCCGTGAGACTAGCGGGAGAAGGACCTACGAGCAGTACTTC.